These 26 T cell receptor beta chains were all obtained from the same sample, sequenced in a study of early T cells in non-severe SARS-CoV-2 infection. TCRdb passed the 5' RACE reads through MiXCR, listing each CDR3 protein once. The table includes more than 55,000 distinct CDR3 sequences, roughly 4.6% detected once. This sample comprised whole blood, obtained at baseline. The receptors were gathered from an adult who was a healthcare worker with PCR-confirmed SARS-CoV-2 infection or an uninfected control (not recorded which). The donor label of this sample is uncertain.

This clonotype showed up many times. This sequence joins TRBV6-1 and TRBJ2-5; D remains unclear. CDR3 length equals 13 residues. The V gene's germline CDR1 is MNHNS and CDR2 SASEGT. V was shortened by 6 bases and J by 2 bases, with 10 bases between the two germline ends. The CDR3 region has the DNA TGTGCCAGCAGCCAAGACAAACAAGAGACCCAGTACTTC. It codes for CASSQDKQETQYF.

There are many counts of this clonotype. The chain is built from TRBV13 and TRBJ1-4; maybe TRBD1 (5 bases). The CDR3 runs to 15 residues. V was cut by 5 bases and J by 3 bases, with 13 bases left in between. The V gene's germline CDR1 is PRHDT and CDR2 FYEKMQ (reference sequence). DNA for the CDR3: TGTGCCAGCAGCATGCCGGAGGGGTCTAATGAAAAACTGTTTTTT. This translates into CASSMPEGSNEKLFF.

This clonotype was detected ten times or more. In DNA form, the CDR3 reads TGTGCCAGCAGCTCAGACGGATTTACCTCCTACGAGCAGTACTTC. Residues: CASSSDGFTSYEQYF. The genes are TRBV7-9 and TRBJ2-7, with unresolved D. CDR3 length: 15 residues. Trimming left V 4 bases short and J 0 bases short, with 13 bases between. The germline V gene has CDR1 SEHNR and CDR2 FQNEAQ (reference sequence).

This clonotype was observed many times. The chain joins TRBV27 to TRBJ2-2, with D tentatively TRBD1 (5 bases). The V and J ends lost 0 bases and 5 bases respectively, with 13 bases between them. CDR1 and CDR2 (germline): MNHEY, SMNVEV (reference sequence). CDR3 length equals 16 residues. The CDR3 sequence: CASSLSIQGRTGELFF. The CDR3 nucleotides read TGTGCCAGCAGTTTATCGATCCAGGGAAGAACCGGGGAGCTGTTTTTT.

The table lists this clonotype with many counts. J is TRBJ1-2 and V is TRBV24-1; D call uncertain. The V gene lost 4 bases and the J gene lost 2 bases, with 10 bases spanning the gap. This CDR3 is built from 14 residues. CDR1 KGHDR and CDR2 SFDVKD come from the germline V gene. In DNA, the CDR3 is TGTGCCACCAGTGACCTGACTGAGAACTATGGCTACACCTTC. Its translation: CATSDLTENYGYTF.

This clonotype was counted many times. The gene calls are TRBV7-2 and TRBJ2-7, with 7 positions matching TRBD1. Germline V lookup: CDR1 SGHTA, CDR2 FQGNSA. Losses at the gene ends were 4 bases for V and 6 bases for J; bases not matched to a gene: 6. CDR3 length: 13 amino acids. This CDR3 is CASSSGQVLEQYF. For the CDR3, the DNA is TGTGCCAGCAGCTCAGGACAGGTCCTCGAGCAGTACTTC.

The rearrangement links TRBV27 to TRBJ1-2; D gene uncertain. The CDR3 loop spans 14 amino acids. V lost 3 bases and J lost 1, with 9 bases in between. Germline V gene sequence: CDR1 MNHEY, CDR2 SMNVEV (reference sequence). CDR3 in amino acids: CASSFTENNYGYTF. The CDR3 DNA reads TGTGCCAGCAGTTTCACAGAAAATAACTATGGCTACACCTTC.

This chain's CDR3 is CASNTPGGTEAFF. CDR3 DNA: TGTGCCAGCAACACTCCGGGGGGCACTGAAGCTTTCTTT. The J gene is TRBJ1-1, the V gene TRBV6-5, with D perhaps TRBD1 (5 bases). The CDR3 contains 13 residues. The V end was cut by 7 bases, the J end by 4 bases, with 13 bases between. Germline V gene data show CDR1 as MNHEY and CDR2 as SVGAGI.

There are many counts of this clonotype. This chain uses TRBV20-1 with TRBJ2-3, with 11 bases matching TRBD2. There are 17 residues in the CDR3. Unmatched junction bases numbered 6, after V lost 1 base and J lost 0 bases. Per the germline V gene, CDR1 is DFQATT and CDR2 is SNEGSKA (reference sequence). CDR3 protein: CSARVLAGGKSTDTQYF. CDR3 coding DNA: TGCAGTGCTAGAGTTCTAGCGGGGGGCAAGAGCACAGATACGCAGTATTTT.

This clonotype was seen only a few times. The chain couples TRBV7-9 to TRBJ2-7; D call uncertain. V was shortened by 3 bases and J by 7 bases, with 16 bases between the two germline ends. This CDR3 is 14 amino acids long. The germline gives CDR1 SEHNR, CDR2 FQNEAQ (reference sequence). The CDR3 sequence: CASSFRPDRREQYF. CDR3 nucleotide sequence: TGTGCCAGCAGCTTTAGGCCAGATCGTAGGGAGCAGTACTTC.

This clonotype was picked up many times. This rearrangement joins TRBV7-9 to TRBJ1-6; D is perhaps TRBD1 (6 bases). The V gene's germline CDR1 is SEHNR and CDR2 FQNEAQ (reference sequence). The CDR3 consists of 15 residues. Trimming left V 7 bases short and J 10 bases short, with 20 bases between. CDR3: CASNKGGATGSPLHF. CDR3 sequence (DNA): TGTGCCAGCAACAAGGGGGGGGCTACTGGCTCACCCCTCCACTTT.

This clonotype was counted between two and nine times. The chain joins TRBV19 to TRBJ2-7; 7 nucleotides agree with TRBD1. The germline CDR1 and CDR2 sequences are LNHDA and SQIVND (reference sequence). After removal of 3 bases from V and 5 bases from J, the junction contained 13 bases not matched to a gene. CDR3 length equals 16 residues. The CDR3 region has the DNA TGTGCCAGTAGTATGGAGGCTGTAGGGGGCTACAACGAGCAGTACTTC. It is translated as CASSMEAVGGYNEQYF.

This clonotype came up a few times. The chain has TRBV7-2 and TRBJ1-1; D is ambiguous. The germline V and J ends were trimmed by 2 bases and 1 base, with 11 bases remaining between them. CDR3 length: 15 amino acids. Germline lookup yields CDR1 SGHTA and CDR2 FQGNSA. The CDR3 sequence is CASSLSWMPNTEAFF. CDR3 sequence (DNA): TGTGCCAGCAGCTTATCATGGATGCCGAACACTGAAGCTTTCTTT.

This clonotype was counted many times. The gene calls are TRBV6-5 and TRBJ1-3; TRBD1 aligns across 7 bases. Germline-derived CDR1 and CDR2 are MNHEY and SVGAGI. The V gene end was trimmed by 5 bases and the J gene end by 0 bases; junction bases not matched to a gene: 13. The CDR3 contains 18 residues. The CDR3 nucleotides read TGTGCCAGCAGTCGACAGGGTGTGGAGCAAAACTCTGGAAACACCATATATTTT. This gives the protein CASSRQGVEQNSGNTIYF.

The sample holds many counts of this clonotype. The J gene is TRBJ1-5, the V gene TRBV7-9, with D maybe TRBD1 (6 bases). V was clipped by 8 bases and J by 2 bases, with 13 bases between them. This CDR3 is 14 amino acids long. Germline CDR1 and CDR2: SEHNR and FQNEAQ (reference sequence). The CDR3 region is CASAAGGRNQPQHF. In DNA, the CDR3 is TGTGCCAGCGCCGCGGGGGGCCGCAATCAGCCCCAGCATTTT.

The CDR3 nucleotides read TGTGCCAGCAACATCCGGGACAGGGAGAACACTGAAGCTTTCTTT. Protein: CASNIRDRENTEAFF. The chain couples TRBV5-4 to TRBJ1-1, with 9 positions matching TRBD1. With 6 bases clipped from V and 1 base from J, the junction kept 7 bases outside the gene matches. Germline V lookup: CDR1 SGHNT, CDR2 YYREEE (reference sequence). The CDR3 contains 15 residues.

The chain recombines TRBV28 with TRBJ1-1; 7 positions match TRBD1. The CDR3 covers 15 residues. J gave up 0 bases and V 5 bases, and 6 bases lay outside the gene matches. Looked up from germline, CDR1 is MDHEN and CDR2 is SYDVKM. The CDR3: CASSAQGDMNTEAFF. The CDR3 DNA sequence: TGTGCCAGCAGTGCCCAGGGGGACATGAACACTGAAGCTTTCTTT.

This clonotype has only a few counts. The V call is TRBV6-5, the J call TRBJ2-1, with TRBD2 identical over 9 bases. The junction had 5 bases not matched to a gene; V was cut back by 0 bases and J by 5 bases. The germline V gene encodes CDR1 MNHEY and CDR2 SVGAGI. The CDR3 runs to 16 residues. CDR3 protein: CASSYSRGGGNNEQFF. The CDR3 DNA reads TGTGCCAGCAGTTACTCTCGCGGGGGGGGTAACAATGAGCAGTTCTTC.

Only a few counts were recorded for this clonotype. V usage is TRBV4-3 and J usage is TRBJ2-7, with TRBD2 matching 10 bases. Germline CDR1 reads LGHNA; CDR2 reads YSLEER. This CDR3 region has 14 residues. V was pared by 4 bases and J by 2 bases, with 2 bases of the junction left unmatched. Here the CDR3 reads CASSPGLAPYEQYF. In DNA form, the CDR3 reads TGCGCCAGCAGCCCGGGACTAGCGCCCTACGAGCAGTACTTC.

This clonotype was recorded many times. The chain joins TRBV7-9 to TRBJ1-4; the D gene is possibly TRBD1 (5 bases). Germline V gene sequence: CDR1 SEHNR, CDR2 FQNEAQ (reference sequence). CDR3 length: 14 residues. V dropped 4 bases and J dropped 8 bases, with 14 bases sitting between them. CDR3 protein: CASSWDPEREKLFF. CDR3 sequence (DNA): TGTGCCAGCAGCTGGGACCCAGAAAGGGAAAAACTGTTTTTT.

This clonotype was picked up many times. V gene TRBV10-3 combines with J gene TRBJ2-3, with 8 bases fitting TRBD2. This CDR3 is 14 amino acids long. Germline trimming cut 7 bases from V and 2 bases from J; bases unmatched to any gene: 5. In germline, CDR1 is ENHRY, CDR2 SYGVKD. The CDR3 nucleotides read TGTGCCATCAAAGCGGGGGATGTCACAGATACGCAGTATTTT. This sequence encodes CAIKAGDVTDTQYF.

Many counts were recorded for this clonotype. The chain combines TRBV4-1 with TRBJ2-1, with D tentatively TRBD1 (6 bases). This CDR3 is built from 20 residues. The germline V gene has CDR1 MGHRA and CDR2 YSYEKL. Trimming removed 0 bases at V and 3 bases at J, with 24 bases between. The CDR3 sequence is CASSQDLERTDPPIYNEQFF. The CDR3 region has the DNA TGCGCCAGCAGCCAAGATTTAGAGCGGACAGACCCTCCCATCTACAATGAGCAGTTCTTC.

CDR3 coding DNA: TGCGCCAGCAGCCAAGCTCGGACCGGGGATTCACCCCTCCACTTT. Translation: CASSQARTGDSPLHF. V and J are TRBV4-1 and TRBJ1-6; D not certain. The CDR3 has 15 amino acids. From germline, CDR1 is MGHRA and CDR2 YSYEKL. V shed 1 base and J shed 8 bases, with 12 bases lying between them.

Ten or more counts support this clonotype. The chain has TRBV11-3 and TRBJ2-1, with a tentative D call TRBD2 (6 bases). The CDR3 is made up of 14 amino acids. Germline V gene data show CDR1 as SGHNT and CDR2 as YENEEA. Trimming left V 1 base short and J 4 bases short, with 8 bases between. CDR3 in amino acids: CASSLAGTYNEQFF. The CDR3 DNA sequence: TGTGCCAGCAGCTTAGCCGGGACTTACAATGAGCAGTTCTTC.

At least ten counts were recorded for this clonotype. J is TRBJ2-7 and V is TRBV20-1; TRBD1 or TRBD2 may be the D gene (5 bases each). The CDR3 extends over 16 amino acids. Germline assignment: CDR1 DFQATT and CDR2 SNEGSKA (reference sequence). V was cut by 3 bases and J by 2 bases, with 20 bases left in between. The CDR3 region is CSASSYPRDLTYEQYF. Here the CDR3 DNA reads TGCAGTGCTAGTTCCTATCCTCGGGACCTAACCTACGAGCAGTACTTC.

The chain recombines TRBV12-3 or TRBV12-4 with TRBJ1-5; D remains unclear. This CDR3 is built from 14 residues. Trimming removed 2 bases from V and 3 bases from J, with 8 bases in between. The DNA for the CDR3 is TGTGCCAGCAGTTTATTCCGCCACAATCAGCCCCAGCATTTT. This gives the protein CASSLFRHNQPQHF.